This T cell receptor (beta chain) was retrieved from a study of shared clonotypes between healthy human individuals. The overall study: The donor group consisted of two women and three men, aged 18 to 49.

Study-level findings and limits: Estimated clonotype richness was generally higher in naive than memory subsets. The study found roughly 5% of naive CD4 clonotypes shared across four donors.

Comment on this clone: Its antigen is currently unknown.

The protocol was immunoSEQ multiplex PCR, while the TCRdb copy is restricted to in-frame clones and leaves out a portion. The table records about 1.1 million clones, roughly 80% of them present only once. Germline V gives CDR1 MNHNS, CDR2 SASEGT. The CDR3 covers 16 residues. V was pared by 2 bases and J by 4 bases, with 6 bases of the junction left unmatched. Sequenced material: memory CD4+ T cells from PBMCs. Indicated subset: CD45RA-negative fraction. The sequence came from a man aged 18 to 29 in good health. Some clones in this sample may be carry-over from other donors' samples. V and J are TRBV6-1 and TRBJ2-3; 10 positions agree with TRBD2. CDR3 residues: CASSENLAGAPDTQYF. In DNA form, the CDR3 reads TGTGCCAGCAGTGAAAACCTAGCGGGAGCTCCAGATACGCAGTATTTT.